Ten or more counts support the clone carrying this TCR beta chain. The sample originates from a study of T-cell reconstitution after alpha-beta-depleted transplantation in children. As it was prepared, the TCRbeta library received unique molecular identifiers. TCRdb reprocessed the PCR reads via MiXCR and lists one record per CDR3 protein. Of over 70,000 distinct CDR3 sequences in the sample, about 8% were seen once. The receptor was derived from a human donor who donated a stem cell graft to a child with congenital amegakaryocytic thrombocytopenia. The starting material was PBMCs from the stem cell graft donor, obtained from the stem cell graft.

CDR3 residues: CASSIHRVPYEQYF. Here the CDR3 DNA reads TGTGCCAGCAGCATTCACAGGGTCCCCTACGAGCAGTACTTC. The chain is built from TRBV7-2 and TRBJ2-7; tentatively, D is TRBD1 (6 bases). V was cut by 5 bases and J by 2 bases, with 13 bases left in between. The germline V gene encodes CDR1 SGHTA and CDR2 FQGNSA. This CDR3 has 14 residues.